The rows below give T cell receptor beta chains drawn from one sample of a study of OX40 agonist ivuxolimab in advanced cancers. TCRdb keeps only in-frame clones here, not all; method: immunoSEQ multiplex PCR. The sample comprises around 80,000 clones, 80% to 90% of which are singletons, and 6% to 8.5% rests with the top ten. This specimen consisted of CD4+ or CD8+ T cells sorted from blood, obtained in a trial of the OX40 agonist ivuxolimab. These receptors came from an adult with an advanced solid tumor such as melanoma, head and neck, liver or kidney cancer. The CDR3 runs from the conserved cysteine through the conserved F or W. A D gene is named only where the DNA matches it firmly. A clone size is listed for some rows: how often the clone was seen (once, few, many), or a class if it is expanded.

cdr3_aa,cdr3_nt,clone_size,j_call,d_call,v_call
CATSRDKQGPRGYTF,TGTGCCACCAGCAGAGATAAACAGGGGCCGAGGGGCTACACCTTC,once,TRBJ1-2,TRBD1,TRBV15
CASSLGTGLAYGYTF,TGTGCCAGCAGTTTAGGGACCGGGCTCGCTTATGGCTACACCTTC,.,TRBJ1-2,.,TRBV28
CASTRETRYEQYF,TGTGCCAGCACCCGCGAGACCCGTTACGAGCAGTACTTC,.,TRBJ2-7,.,TRBV7-2
CASSKWTGNGYTF,TGTGCCAGCAGTAAGTGGACAGGGAATGGCTACACCTTC,few,TRBJ1-2,TRBD1,TRBV6-5
CASSIWSQPQHF,TGTGCCAGTAGTATTTGGAGTCAGCCCCAGCATTTT,few,TRBJ1-5,.,TRBV19
CAGGGRSNQPQHF,TGTGCCGGCGGTGGACGGAGCAATCAGCCCCAGCATTTT,.,TRBJ1-5,.,TRBV28
CASSLLSPDTQYF,TGTGCCAGCAGTTTATTGAGTCCCGATACGCAGTATTTT,.,TRBJ2-3,.,TRBV28
CASSAMKTGNQPQHF,TGTGCCAGCAGTGCCATGAAAACGGGCAATCAGCCCCAGCATTTT,few,TRBJ1-5,.,TRBV2
CASSWVWVSGYNEQFF,TGTGCCAGCAGCTGGGTCTGGGTTAGCGGCTACAATGAGCAGTTCTTC,.,TRBJ2-1,.,TRBV7-3
CASSQDSQQFF,TGCGCCAGCAGCCAAGACAGTCAGCAGTTCTTC,.,TRBJ2-1,.,TRBV4-1
CASSANQPQHF,TGTGCCAGCAGTGCCAATCAGCCCCAGCATTTT,.,TRBJ1-5,.,TRBV6-5
CATAPNRSRQPQHF,TGTGCCACCGCCCCGAACAGGTCTCGTCAGCCCCAGCATTTT,.,TRBJ1-5,.,TRBV7-2
CASSSLAGGVHEQYF,TGTGCCAGCAGTTCCCTAGCGGGAGGGGTGCACGAGCAGTACTTC,.,TRBJ2-7,TRBD2,TRBV27
CASSTRQQDSGNTIYF,TGTGCCAGCAGCACAAGACAGCAAGACTCTGGAAACACCATATATTTT,once,TRBJ1-3,.,TRBV7-2
CASSQRPRGDNGGTQYF,TGCGCCAGCAGCCAACGCCCCAGGGGAGACAACGGGGGTACGCAGTATTTT,.,TRBJ2-3,.,TRBV5-1
CASSLGRVPDEKLFF,TGTGCCAGCAGCTTAGGCAGGGTTCCCGATGAAAAACTGTTTTTT,.,TRBJ1-4,.,TRBV7-9
CASSYSGIGEQYF,TGTGCCAGCAGTTATTCAGGGATAGGCGAGCAGTACTTC,.,TRBJ2-7,.,TRBV6-5
CASRDFSGNTIYF,TGTGCCAGCAGGGATTTCTCTGGAAACACCATATATTTT,.,TRBJ1-3,.,TRBV28
CASSFWTLSSYNEQFF,TGTGCCAGCAGCTTTTGGACTCTTAGCTCCTACAATGAGCAGTTCTTC,once,TRBJ2-1,.,TRBV7-2